Here is one TCR beta chain with its context. What it binds is not known. This sample was included in a study of cytotoxic CD8 clonotypes in ibrutinib-treated CLL. Whole-study context: Samples yielded averages of about 250,000 productive templates and some 94,000 productive rearrangements.

The intended depth for sequencing was 1 in 200,000 to 1 in 1 million T cells. Repertoires were generated with immunoSEQ multiplex PCR, while TCRdb's copy carries only in-frame clones and drops some. The sample yields 150,000 to 200,000 clones, roughly 77% seen once. General observations from the study: Contraction or stability on treatment was seen for public clonotypes, which were uncommon.

Germline V gene lookup returns CDR1 SGHDN and CDR2 FVKESK. This CDR3 region has 16 residues. V was clipped by 0 bases and J by 0 bases, with 9 bases between them. The chain recombines TRBV14 with TRBJ2-1; the D call may be TRBD1 or TRBD2 (6 bases each). The TCR originated in a human donor with chronic lymphocytic leukemia. Sequenced material: PBMCs, taken after 12 months of ibrutinib treatment. The CDR3 protein is CASSQEGGLSYNEQFF. The CDR3 DNA follows: TGTGCCAGCAGCCAAGAAGGGGGGCTCTCCTACAATGAGCAGTTCTTC. Supplemented by reference TRBV14 and TRBJ2-1, the full variable domain reads EAGVTQFPSHSVIEKGQTVTLRCDPISGHDNLYWYRRVMGKEIKFLLHFVKESKQDESGMPNNRFLAERTGGTYSTLKVQPAELEDSGVYFCASSQEGGLSYNEQFFGPGTRLTVL.